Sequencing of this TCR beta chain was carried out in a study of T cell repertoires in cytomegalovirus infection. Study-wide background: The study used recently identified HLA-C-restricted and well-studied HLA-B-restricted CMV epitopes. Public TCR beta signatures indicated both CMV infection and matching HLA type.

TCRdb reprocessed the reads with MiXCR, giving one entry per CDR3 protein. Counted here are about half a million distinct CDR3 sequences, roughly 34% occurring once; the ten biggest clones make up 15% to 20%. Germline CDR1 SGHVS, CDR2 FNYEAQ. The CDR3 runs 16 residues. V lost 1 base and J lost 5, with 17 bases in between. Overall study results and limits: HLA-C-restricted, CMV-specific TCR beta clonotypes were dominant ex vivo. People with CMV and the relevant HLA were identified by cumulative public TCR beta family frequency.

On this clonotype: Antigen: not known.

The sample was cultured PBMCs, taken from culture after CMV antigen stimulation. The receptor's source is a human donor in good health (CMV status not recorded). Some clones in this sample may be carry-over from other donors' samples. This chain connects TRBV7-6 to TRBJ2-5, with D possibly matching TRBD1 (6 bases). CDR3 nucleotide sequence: TGTGCCAGCAGCTTAGTTTTTACAGGGACGGGGGAGACCCAGTACTTC. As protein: CASSLVFTGTGETQYF.